This section outlines one T cell receptor (beta chain) sequence together with its context. Trimming removed 4 bases from V and 5 bases from J; junction bases left unmatched: 2. CDR1 is SGHTA, CDR2 FQGNSA, per germline. This CDR3 is 16 amino acids long. In the original workflow: Reference gene primer amplification gave estimated nucleated cell counts. The assay was immunoSEQ multiplex PCR, and TCRdb's table has in-frame clones only and misses some. D and trimming come from the DNA, and the V and J calls and clone size come from that table. The sample includes 150,000 to 200,000 clones, 70% to 90% seen only once; the top ten take around 9.5%. This specimen comes from a study of blood T cell repertoires in COVID-19. Overall study context: Some COVID-19 samples were acute and others convalescent; all came from the United States, Italy and Spain.

The TCR sequence derives from a woman aged 80 or older with acute or convalescent COVID-19. This chain uses TRBV7-2 with TRBJ2-2, with 15 bases identical to TRBD2. Sample: peripheral blood. CDR3 DNA sequence: TGTGCCAGCAGCTCGGGACTAGCGGGAGGAACCGGGGAGCTGTTTTTT. This gives the protein CASSSGLAGGTGELFF.